Below are 23 T cell receptor beta chains sequenced from a single sample in a study of OX40 agonist ivuxolimab in advanced cancers. Clones were read by immunoSEQ multiplex PCR, and TCRdb kept only the in-frame ones, dropping some. The profile shows 45,000 to 60,000 clones, approximately 90% of them singletons. The material was CD4+ or CD8+ T cells sorted from blood, obtained in a trial of the OX40 agonist ivuxolimab. The receptors shown here come from an adult with an advanced solid tumor such as melanoma, head and neck, liver or kidney cancer.

J is TRBJ2-1 and V is TRBV5-1; D ambiguous. The CDR3 runs to 14 residues. In germline, CDR1 is SGHRS, CDR2 YFSETQ. The DNA for the CDR3 is TGCGCGAGCCTTAAAGAGAGCTCCTACAATGAGCAGTTCTTC. Its translation: CASLKESSYNEQFF.

This clone showed up just a few times. The V and J genes are TRBV4-3 and TRBJ2-1; D gene unclear. V lost 0 bases and J lost 7, with 19 bases in between. CDR3 length: 17 amino acids. Germline-derived CDR1 and CDR2 are LGHNA and YSLEER. The CDR3 DNA reads as TGCGCCAGCAGCCAAGATTCCCCCTATCAACCCTCAAATGAGCAGTTCTTC. It is translated as CASSQDSPYQPSNEQFF.

The chain recombines TRBV19 with TRBJ2-7; D is possibly TRBD1 (5 bases). The CDR3 sequence is 14 residues long. The ends were cut back, 3 bases at V and 0 bases at J, with 9 bases in the middle. Germline V gene lookup returns CDR1 LNHDA and CDR2 SQIVND (reference sequence). The DNA for the CDR3 is TGTGCCAGTAGTATCCACAGGAGCTCCTACGAGCAGTACTTC. Translation gives CASSIHRSSYEQYF.

The J gene is TRBJ1-1, the V gene TRBV7-8, with a tentative D call TRBD1 (5 bases). The CDR3 contains 16 residues. Trimming removed 1 base from V and 1 base from J, with 13 bases in between. The germline CDR1 and CDR2 sequences are SGHVS and FQNEAQ. CDR3 nucleotides: TGTGCCAGCAGCTTAGGGTCCGGGACCGGGAACACTGAAGCTTTCTTT. It codes for CASSLGSGTGNTEAFF.

The V and J genes are TRBV2 and TRBJ1-1; TRBD1 might be the D (5 bases). The CDR3 has 14 amino acids. The V and J ends lost 10 bases and 6 bases respectively, with 21 bases between them. Germline CDR1 is SNHLY and CDR2 is FYNNEI. In DNA, the CDR3 is TGTGCCACGAGGAGCGCGCAGGGAGGGTCTGAAGCTTTCTTT. This codes for CATRSAQGGSEAFF.

The V gene is TRBV19, the J gene TRBJ2-7; D is possibly TRBD1 or TRBD2 (5 bases each). The CDR3 loop spans 14 amino acids. Per the germline V gene, CDR1 is LNHDA and CDR2 is SQIVND (reference sequence). V lost 5 bases, J lost 6 bases, and 17 bases lay in between. The CDR3 DNA reads TGTGCCAGTAGTGCCGGGACCCCCTGGGGCGAGCAGTACTTC. Translating gives CASSAGTPWGEQYF.

This chain connects TRBV13 to TRBJ1-2, with 7 bases that match TRBD1. J lost 3 bases, V lost 1 base, and 2 bases had no gene match. The CDR3 runs to 14 residues. Germline lookup yields CDR1 PRHDT and CDR2 FYEKMQ (reference sequence). For the CDR3, the DNA is TGTGCCAGCAGCTTAGCCGGGACAGACTATGGCTACACCTTC. Protein: CASSLAGTDYGYTF.

The CDR3 DNA reads TGTGCCAGCAGCCCTAGCGGGGGAGGCATTGAGCAGTTCTTC. Translation gives CASSPSGGGIEQFF. The chain employs TRBV7-8 and TRBJ2-1, with TRBD2 identical over 10 bases. Germline V lookup: CDR1 SGHVS, CDR2 FQNEAQ. The trim removed 5 bases at V and 9 bases at J, leaving 7 bases unmatched. The length of the CDR3 is 14 residues. The full variable domain, rest sourced from reference TRBV7-8 and TRBJ2-1, is GAGVSQSPRYKVAKRGQDVALRCDPISGHVSLFWYQQALGQGPEFLTYFQNEAQLDKSGLPSDRFFAERPEGSVSTLKIQRTQQEDSAVYLCASSPSGGGIEQFFGPGTRLTVL.

This chain links TRBV21-1 with TRBJ2-7; TRBD2 was called by the table and not checked on the DNA. TRBV21-1 is tagged as a pseudogene. This CDR3 is built from 21 residues. The CDR3 here is CASSTSRGSGTSGSKIYEQYF. DNA of the CDR3: TGTGCCAGCAGCACATCCCGGGGGTCCGGGACTAGCGGGAGTAAGATCTACGAGCAGTACTTC.

In DNA, the CDR3 is TGTGCCAGCAGTACCCGGGACACGAACACCGGGGAGCTGTTTTTT. Translating it yields CASSTRDTNTGELFF. The V gene is TRBV6-5, the J gene TRBJ2-2; possibly TRBD1 for D (6 bases). CDR3 length: 15 amino acids. CDR1 MNHEY and CDR2 SVGAGI come from the germline V gene. Trimming shortened V by 5 bases and J by 0 bases, and 10 bases separated the two germline ends.

The rearrangement joins TRBV27 to TRBJ1-5; TRBD1 agrees at 8 bases. Germline CDR1 MNHEY, CDR2 SMNVEV (reference sequence). V shed 10 bases and J 4 bases; nucleotides not matched to a gene: 6. The CDR3 sequence is 13 residues long. CDR3 residues: CAIARGRNQPQHF. The DNA for the CDR3 is TGTGCCATTGCCAGGGGGCGGAATCAGCCCCAGCATTTT.

This chain uses TRBV7-9 with TRBJ2-1, with D perhaps matching TRBD1 (6 bases). Looked up from germline, CDR1 is SEHNR and CDR2 is FQNEAQ (reference sequence). CDR3 length equals 15 residues. With 2 bases removed from V and 2 bases from J, the gap between germline ends came to 10 bases. As DNA, the CDR3 is TGTGCCAGCAGCTTAAGCAGGGGTACCTACAATGAGCAGTTCTTC. Amino acids: CASSLSRGTYNEQFF.

This chain connects TRBV19 to TRBJ1-3; unclear D gene. Per germline, CDR1 LNHDA and CDR2 SQIVND (reference sequence). The CDR3 loop spans 11 amino acids. The V end was cut by 7 bases, the J end by 7 bases, with 8 bases between. CDR3 sequence (DNA): TGTGCCAGTATCAGATACAACACCATATATTTT. Its translation: CASIRYNTIYF.

The chain uses TRBV6-6 and TRBJ2-7; unclear D gene. The CDR3 runs 11 residues. The V end was cut by 4 bases, the J end by 3 bases, with 4 bases between. The germline gives CDR1 MNHNY, CDR2 SVGAGI (reference sequence). Here the CDR3 reads CASSLNYEQYF. As DNA, the CDR3 is TGTGCCAGCAGTTTAAACTACGAGCAGTACTTC.

This chain joins TRBV6-5 and TRBJ2-7; D is uncertain. Germline lookup yields CDR1 MNHEY and CDR2 SVGAGI. The CDR3 sequence is 13 residues long. The V gene lost 0 bases and the J gene lost 6 bases, with 9 bases spanning the gap. The CDR3 bases are TGTGCCAGCAGTTACTCCCTTCGCTCCGAGCAGTACTTC. Translated, it gives CASSYSLRSEQYF.

The J gene is TRBJ1-5, the V gene TRBV4-1, with D uncertain. The CDR3 is made up of 16 amino acids. V dropped 1 base and J dropped 5 bases, with 15 bases sitting between them. Germline CDR1 is MGHRA and CDR2 is YSYEKL. The CDR3 here is CASSQVPGEGDQPQHF. Written as DNA, the CDR3 is TGCGCCAGCAGCCAAGTCCCCGGGGAGGGCGATCAGCCCCAGCATTTT.

CDR3 in amino acids: CASSPTGTSGRGTYNEQFF. The CDR3 bases are TGTGCCAGCAGCCCAACCGGGACTAGCGGGAGAGGGACCTACAATGAGCAGTTCTTC. This chain links TRBV7-9 with TRBJ2-1; 14 positions match TRBD2. The CDR3 spans 19 residues. V gave up 5 bases and J gave up 2 bases; unmatched junction bases: 11. CDR1 and CDR2 (germline): SEHNR, FQNEAQ (reference sequence).

On this clone itself: The same CDR3 also results from other DNA sequences found in this sample. CDR3 sequence: CASSIRDSNQPQHF. DNA for the CDR3: TGTGCCAGTAGTATCAGGGATAGCAATCAGCCCCAGCATTTT. The chain combines TRBV19 with TRBJ1-5, with D tentatively TRBD1 (5 bases). The CDR3 sequence is 14 residues long. The germline V gene has CDR1 LNHDA and CDR2 SQIVND (reference sequence). The V end lost 3 bases, the J end lost 0 bases, and 6 bases lay between the germline ends.

This chain connects TRBV28 to TRBJ2-7; unclear D gene. CDR1 and CDR2 (germline): MDHEN, SYDVKM. The CDR3 contains 14 residues. The V gene lost 1 base and the J gene lost 6 bases, with 13 bases spanning the gap. The CDR3 coding sequence is TGTGCCAGCAGTTTATTCTTAGAAAATGGCGAGCAGTACTTC. This gives the protein CASSLFLENGEQYF. Full variable domain (outside the CDR3, taken from reference TRBV28 and TRBJ2-7): DVKVTQSSRYLVKRTGEKVFLECVQDMDHENMFWYRQDPGLGLRLIYFSYDVKMKEKGDIPEGYSVSREKKERFSLILESASTNQTSMYLCASSLFLENGEQYFGPGTRLTVT.

V usage is TRBV29-1 and J usage is TRBJ1-2, with D uncertain. This CDR3 contains 18 residues. V was shortened by 0 bases and J by 0 bases, with 20 bases between the two germline ends. Germline assignment: CDR1 SQVTM and CDR2 ANQGSEA. The CDR3 nucleotides read TGCAGCGTTGAAGACGTCCTTAGGTTTTCCGGTTCTAACTATGGCTACACCTTC. This encodes CSVEDVLRFSGSNYGYTF.

The chain combines TRBV30 with TRBJ2-7; perhaps TRBD2 as D (5 bases). There are 12 residues in the CDR3. V lost 0 bases and J 11 bases, leaving 14 bases between the germline ends. Germline-derived CDR1 and CDR2 are GTSNPN and SVGIG (reference sequence). The CDR3 reads CAWSVSGPGEYF. The CDR3 DNA is TGTGCCTGGAGTGTATCTGGACCCGGGGAGTACTTC.

This clone was counted only a few times. The chain carries TRBV28 and TRBJ2-3; 13 bases align to TRBD2. Unmatched junction bases numbered 18, after V lost 6 bases and J lost 0 bases. This CDR3 spans 21 amino acids. The V gene's germline CDR1 is MDHEN and CDR2 SYDVKM. CDR3 sequence reads: CASSQPTSLAGGSSSTDTQYF. The CDR3, as DNA: TGTGCCAGCAGCCAACCCACCTCACTAGCGGGGGGGTCCAGTAGCACAGATACGCAGTATTTT.

The gene calls are TRBV10-2 and TRBJ1-2; D ambiguous. CDR3 length: 13 residues. The germline V gene has CDR1 WSHSY and CDR2 SAAADI. Trimming left V 3 bases short and J 0 bases short, with 5 bases between. The CDR3 is CASSDGSNYGYTF. Written as DNA, the CDR3 is TGCGCCAGCAGTGACGGGTCTAACTATGGCTACACCTTC.